Each of the 23 T cell receptor beta chains below was sequenced from the same sample in a study of T cells in Graves' hyperthyroidism and ophthalmopathy. TCR beta CDR3 regions were amplified from RNA. Initially, a first-round RT-PCR of the TCR CDR3 employed the HTBI primer set. TCRdb reprocessed the multiplex PCR reads via MiXCR and lists one record per CDR3 protein. Among over 450,000 distinct CDR3 sequences, approximately 15% were seen once, and the ten largest hold about 17%. Sequencing was carried out using blood. The receptors were gathered from a young woman with Graves' hyperthyroidism.

This clonotype came up many times. The chain uses TRBV18 and TRBJ2-1; 7 nucleotides align to TRBD2. Trimming removed 6 bases from V and 9 bases from J; junction bases left unmatched: 14. Germline V gene data show CDR1 as KGHSH and CDR2 as LQKENI. CDR3 length equals 15 residues. This CDR3 is CASSSVPSSGSEQFF. The CDR3, as DNA: TGTGCCAGCTCCTCCGTCCCCTCTAGCGGAAGTGAGCAGTTCTTC.

Ten or more counts support this clonotype. The chain is built from TRBV10-3 and TRBJ2-7, with D maybe TRBD2 (6 bases). Germline V CDR1 and CDR2: ENHRY, SYGVKD. V gave up 10 bases and J gave up 0 bases, with 16 bases separating them. The CDR3 extends over 14 amino acids. The CDR3 sequence: CATIPGDGSYEQYV. The CDR3 nucleotides read TGTGCCACCATACCGGGGGACGGCTCCTACGAGCAGTACGTC.

This clonotype was counted many times. This chain joins TRBV24-1 and TRBJ2-1; D remains unclear. V shed 4 bases and J shed 0 bases, with 12 bases lying between them. This CDR3 is built from 16 residues. Germline V gene lookup returns CDR1 KGHDR and CDR2 SFDVKD. The CDR3 DNA reads TGTGCCACCAGTGAGGAAGGGATTAGCTCCTACAATGAGCAGTTCTTC. This encodes CATSEEGISSYNEQFF.

This clonotype occurred many times. V usage is TRBV30 and J usage is TRBJ1-1; perhaps TRBD1 as D (6 bases). The germline V and J ends were trimmed by 3 bases and 8 bases, with 19 bases remaining between them. Germline-derived CDR1 and CDR2 are GTSNPN and SVGIG (reference sequence). This CDR3 has 14 residues. CDR3 coding DNA: TGTGCCTGGAGGTCACAGGGTCTTTCTGCCGAAGCTTTCTTT. Amino acids: CAWRSQGLSAEAFF.

The chain combines TRBV27 with TRBJ2-7, with TRBD2 identical over 11 bases. Trimming removed 2 bases from V and 7 bases from J; junction bases left unmatched: 7. Germline lookup yields CDR1 MNHEY and CDR2 SMNVEV (reference sequence). The CDR3 runs to 15 residues. The CDR3 region is CASSLVAGGGWEQYF. The DNA of the CDR3 is TGTGCCAGCAGTTTAGTAGCGGGAGGGGGCTGGGAGCAGTACTTC.

A remark on this clonotype: Because it lacks the conserved phenylalanine or tryptophan at the end, this CDR3 is likely a read error. The limits of the CDR3 on the DNA are not certain, so only TCRdb's listed CDR3 is given. This chain joins TRBV20-1 and TRBJ1-2. CDR1 is DFQATT and CDR2 is SNEGSKA in the germline V gene (reference sequence). The CDR3 length equals 13 residues, ends included. The CDR3 reads CSASPSANYGYIL.

Regarding this clonotype: A single base separates this from a much larger clone, so it may be a read error. J is TRBJ2-1 and V is TRBV7-8; 11 bases line up with TRBD2. Germline-derived CDR1 and CDR2 are SGHVS and FQNEAQ. CDR3 length equals 16 residues. Trimming took 2 bases from V and 5 from J; bases not matched to a gene: 5. The CDR3 reads CASSLPGTSGHNEQFF. In DNA form, the CDR3 reads TGTGCCAGCAGCTTACCCGGGACTAGCGGCCACAATGAGCAGTTCTTC.

At least ten counts were recorded for this clonotype. V and J are TRBV11-2 and TRBJ2-1; 8 positions agree with TRBD2. The CDR3 sequence is 17 residues long. CDR1 is SGHAT and CDR2 is FQNNGV in the germline V gene. V shed 5 bases, J shed 1 base, and the junction held 10 bases outside the gene matches. The CDR3 sequence: CASSPNQRGLSYNEQFF. The CDR3 DNA reads TGTGCCAGCAGCCCGAACCAGCGGGGGCTTTCCTACAATGAGCAGTTCTTC.

This clonotype occurred many times. The rearrangement links TRBV20-1 to TRBJ2-5, with 15 positions matching TRBD2. Germline CDR1 is DFQATT and CDR2 is SNEGSKA (reference sequence). The trim removed 5 bases at V and 5 bases at J, leaving 3 bases unmatched. The CDR3 has 14 residues. Written as DNA, the CDR3 is TGCAGTGCTGGACTAGCGGGAGGGGGGGAGACCCAGTACTTC. Amino acid sequence: CSAGLAGGGETQYF.

Ten or more counts support this clonotype. The chain joins TRBV12-3 or TRBV12-4 to TRBJ2-1; D is possibly TRBD1 or TRBD2 (7 bases each). CDR3 length: 12 amino acids. V was trimmed by 5 bases and J by 10 bases, leaving 12 bases between them. CDR3 nucleotides: TGTGCCAGCAGTCACAGGGGAGGGGAGCAGTTCTTC. This translates into CASSHRGGEQFF.

The table lists this clonotype with many counts. This chain connects TRBV19 to TRBJ2-7; unclear D gene. Trimming left V 3 bases short and J 2 bases short, with 8 bases between. Germline CDR1 reads LNHDA; CDR2 reads SQIVND (reference sequence). The CDR3 totals 13 residues. CDR3 sequence (DNA): TGTGCCAGTAGTATGGAGCCGGCCTACGAGCAGTACTTC. This encodes CASSMEPAYEQYF.

This clonotype was seen only a few times. An end of the junction does not agree with germline; a read error may underlie this. V gene TRBV12-3 or TRBV12-4 combines with J gene TRBJ2-3; 7 bases line up with TRBD1. There are 14 residues in the CDR3. This chain's CDR3 is CTSRRGQTTDTQYF. CDR3 nucleotide sequence: TGTACCAGCAGAAGGGGACAGACCACAGATACGCAGTATTTT.

The rearrangement joins TRBV28 to TRBJ2-1; D remains unclear. This CDR3 is 15 amino acids long. V lost 6 bases to trimming and J lost 0 bases, with 12 bases between them. CDR1 and CDR2 from the germline V gene are MDHEN and SYDVKM. CDR3 DNA sequence: TGTGCCAGCAGGGTGCCCGATAACTCCTACAATGAGCAGTTCTTC. This gives the protein CASRVPDNSYNEQFF.

This clonotype was seen at least ten times. The CDR3 DNA sequence: TGCGCCAGCAGCTTGGCCGGGACGGACTACGAGCAGTACGTC. It translates to CASSLAGTDYEQYV. The gene calls are TRBV5-1 and TRBJ2-7; D possibly uses TRBD1 or TRBD2 (5 bases each). Germline-derived CDR1 and CDR2 are SGHRS and YFSETQ. V lost 0 bases and J 3 bases, leaving 10 bases between the germline ends. The CDR3 length is 14 residues.

At least ten counts were recorded for this clonotype. The chain joins TRBV2 to TRBJ2-7; possibly TRBD1 or TRBD2 for D (5 bases each). CDR3 length: 14 amino acids. Germline V gene lookup returns CDR1 SNHLY and CDR2 FYNNEI. V was trimmed by 3 bases and J by 3 bases, leaving 12 bases between them. DNA of the CDR3: TGTGCCAGCAGTGATGGGACGGGGATCTACGAGCAGTACTTC. Residues: CASSDGTGIYEQYF.

This clonotype has at least ten counts. The chain uses TRBV3-1 and TRBJ2-3; D is unresolved. Trimming took 1 base from V and 6 from J, leaving 11 bases between them. The germline V gene has CDR1 LGHDT and CDR2 YNNKEL (reference sequence). This CDR3 spans 14 amino acids. DNA for the CDR3: TGTGCCAGCAGCCAAGTCTCGAACTGGGATACGCAGTATTTT. This translates into CASSQVSNWDTQYF.

This clonotype has only one observation. The V and J genes are TRBV6-2 or TRBV6-3 and TRBJ2-1, with D perhaps TRBD2 (6 bases). The CDR3 sequence is 12 residues long. Germline assignment: CDR1 MNHEY and CDR2 SVGEGT. V was pared by 5 bases and J by 13 bases, with 15 bases between. The CDR3 region has the DNA TGTGCCAGCAGTCCTCGCCGGGACTTACAGTTCTTC. The encoded protein is CASSPRRDLQFF.

This chain connects TRBV6-5 to TRBJ2-7, with a possible D match to TRBD2 (6 bases). V lost 4 bases, J lost 1 base, and 11 bases lay in between. The V gene's germline CDR1 is MNHEY and CDR2 SVGAGI. This CDR3 is built from 14 residues. CDR3 region: CASSSRSGSYEQYV. CDR3 nucleotides: TGTGCCAGCAGTTCTCGTAGCGGTTCCTACGAGCAGTACGTC.

This clonotype has a handful of counts. A much larger clone differs from this one at a single base, so this may be a read error. Because it lacks the conserved phenylalanine or tryptophan at the end, this CDR3 is likely a read error. The chain employs TRBV2 and TRBJ1-6; unclear D gene. There are 14 residues in the CDR3. CDR1 and CDR2 from the germline V gene are SNHLY and FYNNEI. With 3 bases removed from V and 10 bases from J, the gap between germline ends came to 13 bases. CDR3 loop: CASSDRQLSSPLHL. In DNA, the CDR3 is TGTGCCAGCAGTGACCGTCAACTGAGCTCACCCCTCCACCTT.

This clonotype was detected many times. DNA for the CDR3: TGTGCCAGCCAAAGGACTAGCTGGAATGCAGATACGCAGTATTTT. Protein product: CASQRTSWNADTQYF. The V call is TRBV12-3 or TRBV12-4, the J call TRBJ2-3; 8 nucleotides line up with TRBD2. The CDR3 loop spans 15 amino acids. The V and J ends lost 8 bases and 4 bases, in that order; junction bases with no gene match: 11.

V is TRBV15 and J is TRBJ2-5; D might be TRBD2 (5 bases). Trimming stripped 4 bases from V and 1 base from J, with 13 bases between. Germline CDR1 is LNHNV and CDR2 is YYDKDF (reference sequence). This CDR3 comprises 15 residues. The CDR3 bases are TGTGCCACCAGCAACCGGGATAGCGCCCAAGAGACCCAGTACTTC. This sequence encodes CATSNRDSAQETQYF.

This clonotype was detected many times. The chain uses TRBV7-2 and TRBJ2-1; no clear D gene. V lost 1 base and J 8 bases, leaving 9 bases between the germline ends. The CDR3 covers 13 residues. Germline CDR1 and CDR2: SGHTA and FQGNSA. CDR3 in amino acids: CASSLGGLYEQFF. CDR3 nucleotides: TGTGCCAGCAGCTTAGGGGGTCTCTATGAGCAGTTCTTC.

Points on this clonotype: This may stem from a read error, because a much larger clone lies one nucleotide away. This chain uses TRBV20-1 with TRBJ2-3, with a weak D call TRBD1 (6 bases). The J call may be in error: the DNA end matches TRBJ1-5 better. Germline V lookup: CDR1 DFQATT, CDR2 SNEGSKA (reference sequence). The CDR3 is 16 residues long. CDR3 nucleotides: TGCAGTGCTACCGGGACGCAGGGGCGGTGGACAGATACGCAGCATTTT. Amino acid sequence: CSATGTQGRWTDTQHF.